A selection of T cell receptor beta chains follows, all from one sample in a study of CD8+ T cells in alopecia areata. Profiling relied on immunoSEQ multiplex PCR, and the TCRdb table lists in-frame clones only, not all of them. The profile shows 200,000 to 250,000 clones, 64% of them singletons. Sequenced here: CD4+ T cells sorted from blood, sampled at week 4, from a patient treated with tofacitinib. The source is a human donor with alopecia areata. CDR3s include the opening cysteine and the closing phenylalanine or tryptophan.

J gene: TRBJ2-3
V gene: TRBV29-1
CDR3 protein: CSVYQTSISQYF

J gene: TRBJ2-3
V gene: TRBV7-2
CDR3 protein: CASSSTIARGVRSDTQYF

J gene: TRBJ2-2
V gene: TRBV28
CDR3 protein: CASSLSLAGEGELFF

J gene: TRBJ1-2
V gene: TRBV30
CDR3 protein: CAWSARGYGYTF

J gene: TRBJ2-1
V gene: TRBV11-2
CDR3 protein: CASSLSSYEQFF

J gene: TRBJ1-1
V gene: TRBV5-1
CDR3 protein: CASSLEGPLANTEAFF

J gene: TRBJ1-6
V gene: TRBV18
CDR3 protein: CASSPGSGEGSPLHF

J gene: TRBJ1-6
V gene: TRBV7-6
CDR3 protein: CASSPRTDSPLHF

J gene: TRBJ2-5
V gene: TRBV5-1
CDR3 protein: CASSLGTAQETQYF

J gene: TRBJ2-5
V gene: TRBV4-3
CDR3 protein: CASSQDQGARETQYF

J gene: TRBJ2-5
V gene: TRBV7-8
CDR3 protein: CASSLGGVETQYF

J gene: TRBJ2-5
V gene: TRBV7-8
CDR3 protein: CASSLAGAGATKTQYF

J gene: TRBJ1-2
V gene: TRBV30
CDR3 protein: CAWSGGYGYTF

J gene: TRBJ1-5
V gene: TRBV30
CDR3 protein: CAWSVGQGQPQHF

J gene: TRBJ2-6
V gene: TRBV10-2
CDR3 protein: CASSDLADYSGANVLTF

J gene: TRBJ2-5
V gene: TRBV7-8
CDR3 protein: CASSTGAIPETQYF

J gene: TRBJ1-1
V gene: TRBV13
CDR3 protein: CASSRRQNEAFF

J gene: TRBJ1-2
V gene: TRBV5-6
CDR3 protein: CASSPGNYGYTF

J gene: TRBJ2-7
V gene: TRBV2
CDR3 protein: CASSDDSYEQYF

J gene: TRBJ1-2
V gene: TRBV5-1
CDR3 protein: CASSLVVDPNYGYTF

J gene: TRBJ1-2
V gene: TRBV18
CDR3 protein: CASSPQGADYGYTF

J gene: TRBJ2-4
V gene: TRBV27
CDR3 protein: CASSLQGPRGSNIQYF

J gene: TRBJ2-5
V gene: TRBV11-3
CDR3 protein: CASSPTGVETQYF

J gene: TRBJ1-4
V gene: TRBV15
CDR3 protein: CATSRDRGTEKLFF

J gene: TRBJ1-2
V gene: TRBV30
CDR3 protein: CAWSVTGHGYTF

J gene: TRBJ2-5
V gene: TRBV7-2
CDR3 protein: CASSRTEDGRETQYF

J gene: TRBJ1-2
V gene: TRBV29-1
CDR3 protein: CSVEAGLGYGYTF

J gene: TRBJ2-5
V gene: TRBV29-1
CDR3 protein: CSVEDPWGRETQYF

J gene: TRBJ2-4
V gene: TRBV29-1
CDR3 protein: CSVDPLGGNIQYF

J gene: TRBJ2-3
V gene: TRBV21-1
CDR3 protein: CASGPSGGAPDTQYF

J gene: TRBJ1-3
V gene: TRBV18
CDR3 protein: CASSLGQGAGNTIYF

J gene: TRBJ1-5
V gene: TRBV5-1
CDR3 protein: CASSLGSRDAGQPQHF

J gene: TRBJ2-5
V gene: TRBV4-3
CDR3 protein: CASSQDTGQGARGTQYF

J gene: TRBJ1-1
V gene: TRBV7-2
CDR3 protein: CASSLVSVMNTEAFF

J gene: TRBJ1-2
V gene: TRBV5-6
CDR3 protein: CASSFIFSYTF

J gene: TRBJ2-2
V gene: TRBV29-1
CDR3 protein: CSVHSTGELFF

J gene: TRBJ2-7
V gene: TRBV7-2
CDR3 protein: CASSLVASLNF

J gene: TRBJ1-2
V gene: TRBV23-1
CDR3 protein: CASVPGGPHEGGYTF

J gene: TRBJ2-7
V gene: TRBV4-3
CDR3 protein: CASRKGLAGDYEQYF

J gene: TRBJ1-6
V gene: TRBV29-1
CDR3 protein: CSVQDRSSPLHF

J gene: TRBJ1-1
V gene: TRBV29-1
CDR3 protein: CLLTEARSTEAFF

J gene: TRBJ1-2
V gene: TRBV2
CDR3 protein: CASSVSSRTVKTF

J gene: TRBJ1-6
V gene: TRBV30
CDR3 protein: CAWSVGGGNSPLHF

J gene: TRBJ1-5
V gene: TRBV10-3
CDR3 protein: CAIGQLSNQPQHF

J gene: TRBJ1-6
V gene: TRBV2
CDR3 protein: CASRGHVLPYNSPLHF

J gene: TRBJ1-1
V gene: TRBV5-1
CDR3 protein: CASSLQGQLNTEAFF

J gene: TRBJ2-3
V gene: TRBV6-5
CDR3 protein: CASSYSGGNTDTQYF

J gene: TRBJ2-2
V gene: TRBV12-5
CDR3 protein: CASGLVLGKGTGELFF

J gene: TRBJ1-5
V gene: TRBV5-1
CDR3 protein: CASSLGQGGHQPQHF